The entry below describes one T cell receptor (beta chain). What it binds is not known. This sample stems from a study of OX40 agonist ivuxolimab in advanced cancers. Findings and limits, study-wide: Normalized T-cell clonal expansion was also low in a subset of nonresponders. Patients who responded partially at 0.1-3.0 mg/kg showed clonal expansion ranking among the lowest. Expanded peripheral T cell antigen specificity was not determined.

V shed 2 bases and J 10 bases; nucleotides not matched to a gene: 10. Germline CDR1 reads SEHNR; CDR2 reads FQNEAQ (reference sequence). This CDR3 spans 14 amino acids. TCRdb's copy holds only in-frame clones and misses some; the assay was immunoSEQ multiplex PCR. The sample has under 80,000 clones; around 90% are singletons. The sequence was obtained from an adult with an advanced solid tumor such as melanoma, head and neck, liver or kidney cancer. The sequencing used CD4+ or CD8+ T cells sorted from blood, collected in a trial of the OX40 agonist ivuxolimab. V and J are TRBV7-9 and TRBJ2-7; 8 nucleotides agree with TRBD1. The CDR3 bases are TGTGCCAGCAGCTTATTCGCTACGACAGGGGACCAGTACTTC. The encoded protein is CASSLFATTGDQYF.